This T cell receptor beta chain was profiled in a study of blood T cell repertoires in COVID-19. Study-wide context: The samples span acute and convalescent COVID-19 from the United States, Italy and Spain. T cells, B-cell-depleted T cells, or PBMCs provided the cDNA or gDNA that served as material.

How the authors handled the data: Quantification of nucleated cells was approximated via reference gene primer amplification. The data were produced by immunoSEQ multiplex PCR, yet TCRdb's version contains in-frame clones alone and is incomplete. For V, J and clone size, that table is used; D and trimming come from the DNA. The top ten hold approximately 3.7% of the sample, which has some 120,000 clones, around 90% seen once. This CDR3 is built from 17 residues. Per germline, CDR1 MNHEY and CDR2 SMNVEV (reference sequence). Unmatched junction bases numbered 14, after V lost 4 bases and J lost 4 bases.

This TCR came from a man aged 45 to 65 with active COVID-19. The sample was peripheral blood. The rearrangement uses TRBV27 and TRBJ2-5; 8 bases align to TRBD1. CDR3 amino acids: CASSSRTGNAAGETQYF. CDR3 in DNA: TGTGCCAGCAGTTCCCGGACAGGGAATGCGGCTGGAGAGACCCAGTACTTC.